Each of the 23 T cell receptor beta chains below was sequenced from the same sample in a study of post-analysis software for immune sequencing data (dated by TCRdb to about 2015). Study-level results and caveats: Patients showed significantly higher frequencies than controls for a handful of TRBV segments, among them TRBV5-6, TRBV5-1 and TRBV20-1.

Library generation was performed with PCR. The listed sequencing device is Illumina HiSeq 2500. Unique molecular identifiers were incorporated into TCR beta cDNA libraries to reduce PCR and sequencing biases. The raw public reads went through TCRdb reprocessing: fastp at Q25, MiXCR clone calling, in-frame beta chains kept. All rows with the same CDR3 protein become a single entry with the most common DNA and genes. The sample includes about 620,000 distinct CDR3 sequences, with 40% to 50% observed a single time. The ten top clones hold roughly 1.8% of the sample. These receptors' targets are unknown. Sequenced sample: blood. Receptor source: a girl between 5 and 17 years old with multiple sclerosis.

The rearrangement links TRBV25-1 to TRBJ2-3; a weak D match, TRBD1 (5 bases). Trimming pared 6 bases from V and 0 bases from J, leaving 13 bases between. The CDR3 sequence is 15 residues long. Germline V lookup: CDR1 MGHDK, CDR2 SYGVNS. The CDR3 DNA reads TGTGCCAGCAGGTCGACAGTGACTAGCACAGATACGCAGTATTTT. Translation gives CASRSTVTSTDTQYF.

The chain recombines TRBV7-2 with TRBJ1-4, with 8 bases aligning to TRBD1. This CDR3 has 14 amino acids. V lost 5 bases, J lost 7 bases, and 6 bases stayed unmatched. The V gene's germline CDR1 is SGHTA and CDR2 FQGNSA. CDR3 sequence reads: CASSAGQGGEKLFF. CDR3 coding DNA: TGTGCCAGCAGCGCAGGACAGGGAGGTGAAAAACTGTTTTTT.

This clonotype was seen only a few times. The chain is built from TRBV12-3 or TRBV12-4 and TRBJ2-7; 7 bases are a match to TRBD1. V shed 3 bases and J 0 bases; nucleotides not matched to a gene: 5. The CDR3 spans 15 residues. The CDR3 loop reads CASSLGTDFSYEQYF. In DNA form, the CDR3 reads TGTGCCAGCAGTTTGGGGACAGATTTCTCCTACGAGCAGTACTTC.

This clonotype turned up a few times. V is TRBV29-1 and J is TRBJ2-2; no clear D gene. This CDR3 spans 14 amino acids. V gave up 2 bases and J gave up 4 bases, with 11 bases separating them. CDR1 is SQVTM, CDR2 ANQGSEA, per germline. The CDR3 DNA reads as TGCAGCGTTGAATTAGGGTTGGCCACCGGGGAGCTGTTTTTT. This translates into CSVELGLATGELFF.

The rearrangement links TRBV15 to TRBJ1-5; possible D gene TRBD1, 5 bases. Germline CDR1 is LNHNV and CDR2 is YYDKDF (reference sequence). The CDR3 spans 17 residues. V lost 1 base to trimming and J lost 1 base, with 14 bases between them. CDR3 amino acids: CATSRAGDRDSNQPQHF. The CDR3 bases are TGTGCCACCAGCAGAGCTGGGGACCGGGACAGCAATCAGCCCCAGCATTTT.

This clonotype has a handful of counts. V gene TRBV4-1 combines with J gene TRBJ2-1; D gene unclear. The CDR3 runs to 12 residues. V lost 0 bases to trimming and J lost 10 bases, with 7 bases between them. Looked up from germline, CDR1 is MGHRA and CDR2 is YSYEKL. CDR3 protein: CASSQDTQEQFF. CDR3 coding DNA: TGCGCCAGCAGCCAAGACACGCAGGAGCAGTTCTTC.

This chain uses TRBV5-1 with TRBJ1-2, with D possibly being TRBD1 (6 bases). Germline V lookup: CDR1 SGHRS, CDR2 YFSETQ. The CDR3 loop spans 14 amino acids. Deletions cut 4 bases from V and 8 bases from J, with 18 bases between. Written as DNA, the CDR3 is TGCGCCAGCAGCGGGGAATCGGGGGCAGACGGCTACACCTTC. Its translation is CASSGESGADGYTF. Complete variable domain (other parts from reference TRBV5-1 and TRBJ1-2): KAGVTQTPRYLIKTRGQQVTLSCSPISGHRSVSWYQQTPGQGLQFLFEYFSETQRNKGNFPGRFSGRQFSNSRSEMNVSTLELGDSALYLCASSGESGADGYTFGSGTRLTVV.

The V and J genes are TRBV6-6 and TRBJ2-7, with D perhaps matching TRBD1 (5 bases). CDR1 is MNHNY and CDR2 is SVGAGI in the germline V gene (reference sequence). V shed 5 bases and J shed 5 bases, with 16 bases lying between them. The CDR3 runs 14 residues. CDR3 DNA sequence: TGTGCCAGCAGTCAGGGTGCTCCGAACGACGAGCAGTACTTC. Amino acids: CASSQGAPNDEQYF.

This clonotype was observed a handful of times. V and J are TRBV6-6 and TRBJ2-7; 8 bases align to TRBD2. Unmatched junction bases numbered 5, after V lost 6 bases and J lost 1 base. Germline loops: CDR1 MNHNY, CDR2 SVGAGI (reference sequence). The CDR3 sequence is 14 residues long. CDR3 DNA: TGTGCCAGCAGCCCGACTAGCGTGTCCTACGAGCAGTACTTC. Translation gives CASSPTSVSYEQYF.

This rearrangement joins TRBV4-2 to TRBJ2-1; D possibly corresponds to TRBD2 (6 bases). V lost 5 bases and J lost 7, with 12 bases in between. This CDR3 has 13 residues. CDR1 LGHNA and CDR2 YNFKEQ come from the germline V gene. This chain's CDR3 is CASSKGTSNEQFF. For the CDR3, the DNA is TGTGCCAGCAGCAAAGGGACTTCTAATGAGCAGTTCTTC.

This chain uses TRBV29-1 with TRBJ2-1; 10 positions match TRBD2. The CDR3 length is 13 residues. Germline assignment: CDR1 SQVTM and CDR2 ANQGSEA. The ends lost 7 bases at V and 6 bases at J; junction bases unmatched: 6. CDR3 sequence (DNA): TGCAGCGGAGCGGGAGGGCCGGGCAATGAGCAGTTCTTC. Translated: CSGAGGPGNEQFF.

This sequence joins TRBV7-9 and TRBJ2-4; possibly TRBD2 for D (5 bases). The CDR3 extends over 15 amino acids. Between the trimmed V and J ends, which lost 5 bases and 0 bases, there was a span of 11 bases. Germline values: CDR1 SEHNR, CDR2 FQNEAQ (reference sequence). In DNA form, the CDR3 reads TGTGCCAGCAGCCCCGGGGTTATAGCCAAAAACATTCAGTACTTC. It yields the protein CASSPGVIAKNIQYF. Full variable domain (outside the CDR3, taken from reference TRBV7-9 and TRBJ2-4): DTGVSQNPRHKITKRGQNVTFRCDPISEHNRLYWYRQTLGQGPEFLTYFQNEAQLEKSRLLSDRFSAERPKGSFSTLEIQRTEQGDSAMYLCASSPGVIAKNIQYFGAGTRLSVL.

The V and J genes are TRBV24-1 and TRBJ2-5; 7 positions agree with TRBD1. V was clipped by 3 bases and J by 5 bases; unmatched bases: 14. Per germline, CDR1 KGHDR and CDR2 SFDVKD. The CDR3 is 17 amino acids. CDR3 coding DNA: TGTGCCACCAGTGATCCAGACGGCATTGACAGGGCGGAGACCCAGTACTTC. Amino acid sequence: CATSDPDGIDRAETQYF.

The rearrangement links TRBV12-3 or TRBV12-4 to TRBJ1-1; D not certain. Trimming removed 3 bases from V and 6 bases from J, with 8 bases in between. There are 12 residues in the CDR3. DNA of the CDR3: TGTGCCAGCAGTTTGGAAGAATCTGAAGCTTTCTTT. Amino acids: CASSLEESEAFF.

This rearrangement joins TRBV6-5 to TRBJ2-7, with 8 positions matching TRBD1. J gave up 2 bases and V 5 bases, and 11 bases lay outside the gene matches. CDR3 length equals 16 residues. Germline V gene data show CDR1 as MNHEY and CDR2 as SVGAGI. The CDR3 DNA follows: TGTGCCAGCAGTCGACCCTGGACAGGGCTTCCCTACGAGCAGTACTTC. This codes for CASSRPWTGLPYEQYF.

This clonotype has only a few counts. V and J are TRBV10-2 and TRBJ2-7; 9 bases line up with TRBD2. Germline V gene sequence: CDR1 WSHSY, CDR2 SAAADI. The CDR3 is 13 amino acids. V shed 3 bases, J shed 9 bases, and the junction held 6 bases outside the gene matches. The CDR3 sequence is CASSEASGVGQYF. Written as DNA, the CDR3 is TGCGCCAGCAGTGAAGCTAGCGGGGTAGGGCAGTACTTC.

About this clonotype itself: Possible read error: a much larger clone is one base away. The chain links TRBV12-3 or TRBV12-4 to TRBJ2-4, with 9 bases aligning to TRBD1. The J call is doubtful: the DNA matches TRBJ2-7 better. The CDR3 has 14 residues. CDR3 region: CPSSPGTGLGEQYF. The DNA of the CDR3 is TGTCCCAGCAGTCCCGGGACAGGGTTGGGCGAGCAGTACTTC.

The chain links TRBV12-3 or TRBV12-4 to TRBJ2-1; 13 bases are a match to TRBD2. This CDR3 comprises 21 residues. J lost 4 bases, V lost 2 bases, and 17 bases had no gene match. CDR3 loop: CASSLRWAAGTSGIPYNEQFF. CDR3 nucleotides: TGTGCCAGCAGTTTACGGTGGGCAGCAGGGACTAGCGGGATACCATACAATGAGCAGTTCTTC.

CDR3 nucleotide sequence: TGCAGCGTTGAACGTCAGGGGCACTATGGCTACACCTTC. This codes for CSVERQGHYGYTF. This chain connects TRBV29-1 to TRBJ1-2, with a possible D match to TRBD1 (6 bases). Germline CDR1 is SQVTM and CDR2 is ANQGSEA. The CDR3 is made up of 13 amino acids. V lost 2 bases to trimming and J lost 3 bases, with 10 bases between them.

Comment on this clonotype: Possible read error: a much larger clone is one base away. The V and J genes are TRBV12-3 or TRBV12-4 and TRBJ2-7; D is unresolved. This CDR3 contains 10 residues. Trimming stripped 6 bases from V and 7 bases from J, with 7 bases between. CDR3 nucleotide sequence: TGTGCCAGCAGCCCCAATGAGCAGTACTTC. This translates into CASSPNEQYF.

CDR3 region: CASSPDVEGPQHF. The CDR3 region has the DNA TGTGCCAGCAGCCCGGATGTTGAAGGGCCCCAGCATTTT. This sequence joins TRBV11-2 and TRBJ1-5; D is undetermined. V was pared by 5 bases and J by 9 bases, with 14 bases between. This CDR3 is 13 amino acids long. Germline V gene sequence: CDR1 SGHAT, CDR2 FQNNGV.

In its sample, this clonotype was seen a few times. CDR3 DNA: TGCAGCGGCTCAGTAGGAGCCTATGAAAAACTGTTTTTT. Translation gives CSGSVGAYEKLFF. The chain couples TRBV29-1 to TRBJ1-4; D gene ambiguous. Per germline, CDR1 SQVTM and CDR2 ANQGSEA. V was clipped by 7 bases and J by 6 bases, with 15 bases between them. The length of the CDR3 is 13 residues.

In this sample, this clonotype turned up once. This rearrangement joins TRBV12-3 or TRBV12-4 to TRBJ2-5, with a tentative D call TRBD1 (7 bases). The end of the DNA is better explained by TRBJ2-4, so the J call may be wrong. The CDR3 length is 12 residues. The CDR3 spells CASTQGGNIQYF. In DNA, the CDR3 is TGTGCCAGCACCCAGGGGGGAAACATTCAGTACTTC.